Below, one T cell receptor beta chain is given with its context. No cognate antigen has been identified for it. There are no base qualities to consult, and no much larger clone falls within one base. TCR CDR3 regions were amplified from genomic DNA by multiplex PCR using the deep immunoSEQ assay. Extracted genomic DNA from each cell subset was distributed evenly across all wells of several immunoSEQ 96-well plates, and each plate was treated as a replicate. Each replicate PCR for sorted subsets received around 200 ng genomic DNA, equal to around 32,000 T cell genomes. Purified libraries were quantified with a Qubit 3.0 fluorometer, sized on a Bioanalyzer 2100, and re-quantified with the KAPA Library Quantification kit. Every immunoSEQ 96-well plate was sequenced on a dedicated single-read 150-cycle Illumina NextSeq 550 flow cell. The original pipeline was this. The immunoSEQ output contained only junctional sequences without quality scores, so filtering could not match that applied to full-length reads. To assign V/J genes and CDR3, sequences were annotated against IMGT germline references using PyIR, a Python wrapper for IgBLAST v1.9. Any read was removed if the V/J assignment was weak (E-value above 1e-6), the CDR3 was missing, or the read contained stop codons, out-of-frame junctions, or ambiguous translated residues. V3J clonotypes were defined by identical inferred V gene, J gene, and CDR3 amino acid sequence. Percentage overlap between repertoires was calculated by dividing the number of shared unique clonotypes by the size of the smaller repertoire. Three approaches were used to assess repertoire richness: RTK rarefaction, the Chao1 estimator, and Recon v2.1 estimates of unobserved clonotypes. OLGA was used to compute generation probabilities for all TCRbeta clonotypes that the gDNA method yielded from a few donors. Here the immuneACCESS table is served through TCRdb, limited to in-frame sequences with V and J called. Missing clones are a known gap in these copies; in checked studies unresolved V genes cover under half, and the rest lacks a known reason. That table supplies the V and J calls and clone size; D and trimming were determined from the DNA. For this sample the table gives more than 2,000,000 clones, of which more than 85% were detected only once. Of the sample, under 0.45% falls within the top ten clones.

This specimen comes from a study of shared clonotypes between healthy human individuals (TCRdb year 2020). Turning to the overall study: A couple of women and a few men aged 18 to 49 years were included in the cohort. Per donor, three plates each were used for CD4 naive and CD4 memory, two for CD8 naive, and one for CD8 memory. To estimate repertoire size and how much clonotype sharing occurs between individuals, the study deeply sequenced the blood TCR repertoires of five or six healthy adults. To increase sequencing depth and limit assay-specific biases, TCR repertoire library preparation and sequencing were carried out by different laboratories using diverse techniques. Between about 0.8 and 9 billion PBMCs per donor were obtained by leukapheresis. What the authors observed across the whole study: Based on pairwise subsampling, the degree of clonotype sharing among donors was expected to be affected by sequencing depth. Because the study included a small number of donors, the genetic and exposure-history diversity represented was limited. Rarefaction of sorted-subset datasets indicated incomplete sequencing despite the large sequencing depth. Naive subsets generally had larger estimated clonotype richness than memory subsets did. About 4.5% of naive CD4, 3% to 3.5% of naive CD8, 2.3% of memory CD4, and 0.4% of memory CD8 clonotypes were shared across a few donors. Clonotypes shared by all four sorted-subset donors showed higher generation probabilities than non-shared clonotypes. Sampling was restricted to blood, and TCR repertoires in tissues likely differ from the TCR repertoires found in blood.

Donors were healthy HIV-negative adults with no recently reported acute infections or vaccinations. Every donor was a Caucasian adult residing in Nashville, Tennessee, USA. CD4+ T cells were enriched through magnetic negative selection, after which naive cells were positively selected on CD45RA and the remaining negative fraction served as the memory subset. Blood was obtained by leukapheresis, after which PBMCs were separated by Ficoll-Histopaque density gradient centrifugation and cryopreserved in liquid nitrogen vapor phase. Analytical flow cytometry was used to check the purity and quantity of each magnetically sorted T cell population. From each sorted fraction, genomic DNA was isolated and quantified by UV absorbance on a Nanodrop 2000c. From cysteine to phenylalanine, the CDR3 is 15 amino acids long. Kept here is only the CDR3 DNA, which spans 45 bases and is read in frame from base 1. Clipping removes 5 bases from V and 9 bases from J, with 13 as the unmatched junction base count. The germline V gene encodes CDR1 SGHTA and CDR2 FQGNSA.

The TCR originated in a man younger than 35 in good health. Some clones in this sample may be carry-over from other donors' samples. Sequencing was performed on naive CD4+ T cells from PBMCs. The cell subset or site label corresponds to: CD45RA+ positively selected. Here the chain combines TRBV7-2 and TRBJ2-5, with 9 bases in between that match TRBD1. The bases read TGTGCCAGCAGCATGGGGCGGACAGGGGAGGCGGCCCAGTACTTC. It specifies CASSMGRTGEAAQYF.